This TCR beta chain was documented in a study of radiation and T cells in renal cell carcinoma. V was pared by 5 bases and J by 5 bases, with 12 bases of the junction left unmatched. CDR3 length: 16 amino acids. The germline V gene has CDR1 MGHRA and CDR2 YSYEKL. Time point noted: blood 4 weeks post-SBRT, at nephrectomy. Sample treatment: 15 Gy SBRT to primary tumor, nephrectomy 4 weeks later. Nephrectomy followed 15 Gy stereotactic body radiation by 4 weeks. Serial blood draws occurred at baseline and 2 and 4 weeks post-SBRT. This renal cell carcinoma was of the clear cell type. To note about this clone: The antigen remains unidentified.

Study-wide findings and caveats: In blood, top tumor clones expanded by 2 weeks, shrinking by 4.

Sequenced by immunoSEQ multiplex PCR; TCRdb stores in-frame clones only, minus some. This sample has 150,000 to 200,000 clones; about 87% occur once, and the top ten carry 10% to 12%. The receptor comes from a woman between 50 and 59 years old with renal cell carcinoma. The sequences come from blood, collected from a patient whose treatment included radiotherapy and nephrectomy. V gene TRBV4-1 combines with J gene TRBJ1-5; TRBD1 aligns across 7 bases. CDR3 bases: TGCGCCAGCAGCAACCCCGTGACAGGGTTTCATCAGCCCCAGCATTTT. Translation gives CASSNPVTGFHQPQHF.